Listed below are T cell receptor beta chains from one sample, sequenced in a study of siplizumab effects on memory and regulatory T cells. Generated by immunoSEQ multiplex PCR, the TCRdb table keeps only in-frame clones and is missing some. The sample contains more than 85,000 clones, about 94% of which appear only once. Sequences were obtained from CD4+ T cells sorted from blood. Receptor source: a human donor in good health. The CDR3 runs from the conserved cysteine through the conserved F or W. The D gene is left open where the match is weak. Not every row has a clone size; where given, it reads once, few, many or a size class.

NA	TRBV27	TRBD1	TRBJ2-1	CASSLPGTGTYNEQFF	TGTGCCAGCAGTTTGCCCGGGACAGGGACATACAATGAGCAGTTCTTC
NA	TRBV4-2	TRBD2	TRBJ2-1	CASSQGPGLAGDEQFF	TGTGCCAGCAGCCAAGGGCCGGGACTAGCGGGAGATGAGCAGTTCTTC
NA	TRBV25-1	NA	TRBJ1-2	CASSAIRDNYGYTF	TGTGCCAGCAGTGCCATCCGGGACAACTATGGCTACACCTTC
NA	TRBV29-1	NA	TRBJ2-3	CSVVVSGATDTQYF	TGCAGCGTTGTAGTTTCCGGGGCCACAGATACGCAGTATTTT
NA	TRBV30	TRBD1	TRBJ1-4	CGGTGANEKLFF	TGTGGAGGGACAGGAGCTAATGAAAAACTGTTTTTT
NA	TRBV7-3	TRBD2	TRBJ2-3	CASSQIPSGGPDTQYF	TGTGCCAGCAGCCAAATTCCGTCGGGGGGGCCAGATACGCAGTATTTT
NA	TRBV19	TRBD2	TRBJ2-7	CASSSGRGYEQYF	TGTGCCAGTAGTAGCGGGAGAGGCTACGAGCAGTACTTC
NA	TRBV6-1	NA	TRBJ2-7	CASSEADGSPYEQYF	TGTGCCAGCAGTGAAGCCGACGGATCTCCCTACGAGCAGTACTTC
NA	TRBV5-1	NA	TRBJ1-1	CASSGGTLNTEAFF	TGCGCCAGCAGCGGAGGGACCCTGAACACTGAAGCTTTCTTT
NA	TRBV18	NA	TRBJ2-5	CASSPSDGLETQYF	TGTGCCAGCTCACCAAGTGACGGGTTAGAGACCCAGTACTTC
NA	TRBV29-1	TRBD2	TRBJ2-1	CSSGTSGYNEQFF	TGCAGCTCCGGGACTAGCGGCTACAATGAGCAGTTCTTC
NA	TRBV10-3	NA	TRBJ2-4	CAISESLGGAKNIQYF	TGTGCCATCAGTGAGTCTCTCGGCGGAGCCAAAAACATTCAGTACTTC
NA	TRBV7-8	TRBD1	TRBJ2-7	CASSFHKRGQGYEQYF	TGTGCCAGCAGCTTCCATAAACGGGGACAGGGGTACGAGCAGTACTTC
NA	TRBV18	TRBD1	TRBJ1-4	CASSPPGQGASKLFF	TGTGCCAGCTCACCACCGGGACAGGGCGCCTCGAAACTGTTTTTT
NA	TRBV19	TRBD1	TRBJ2-5	CASSTPDREETQYF	TGTGCCAGTAGTACCCCTGACAGGGAAGAGACCCAGTACTTC
NA	TRBV19	NA	TRBJ2-1	CARRPLAPSKEQFF	TGTGCCCGCAGACCCTTGGCTCCTTCAAAGGAGCAGTTCTTC
NA	TRBV2	NA	TRBJ1-3	CASNGRTPDSGNTIYF	TGTGCCAGCAACGGACGGACACCTGACTCTGGAAACACCATATATTTT
once	TRBV28	TRBD1	TRBJ2-7	CASSPISPGQGTYEQYF	TGTGCCAGCAGTCCCATAAGTCCCGGACAGGGAACCTACGAGCAGTACTTC
NA	TRBV5-1	NA	TRBJ1-5	CASSLRQGSQPQHF	TGCGCCAGCAGCTTGAGGCAGGGGAGCCAGCCCCAGCATTTT
NA	TRBV27	TRBD2	TRBJ2-3	CASSLGAGSDTQYF	TGTGCCAGCAGTTTGGGAGCGGGATCAGATACGCAGTATTTT
once	TRBV27	NA	TRBJ2-1	CASSFKVVTYNEQFF	TGTGCCAGCAGTTTTAAGGTGGTGACCTACAATGAGCAGTTCTTC
once	TRBV5-6	NA	TRBJ2-5	CASSRTYQETQYF	TGTGCCAGCAGTCGCACGTACCAAGAGACCCAGTACTTC
NA	TRBV5-1	TRBD2	TRBJ2-7	CASSSAGSPYEQYF	TGCGCCAGCAGCTCAGCGGGAAGCCCCTACGAGCAGTACTTC
NA	TRBV5-1	TRBD2	TRBJ2-1	CASSQKGTSGRRLNEQFF	TGCGCCAGCAGCCAAAAGGGGACTAGCGGGAGAAGGTTGAATGAGCAGTTCTTC
NA	TRBV28	NA	TRBJ2-7	CASGVVYEQYF	TGTGCCAGCGGAGTTGTCTACGAGCAGTACTTC
NA	TRBV19	NA	TRBJ1-1	CASSIYPGAEAFF	TGTGCCAGTAGTATATACCCCGGGGCTGAAGCTTTCTTT
NA	TRBV6-5	NA	TRBJ2-3	CASSLASTDTQYF	TGTGCCAGCAGCTTAGCGAGCACAGATACGCAGTATTTT
NA	TRBV30	NA	TRBJ2-5	CAWTGPRRGPIKETQYF	TGTGCCTGGACTGGTCCCCGGAGGGGCCCAATAAAAGAGACCCAGTACTTC
NA	TRBV7-8	NA	TRBJ2-3	CASGLNRGLLGTDTQYF	TGTGCCAGCGGGTTAAATAGGGGTCTATTGGGCACAGATACGCAGTATTTT
NA	TRBV7-9	NA	TRBJ1-5	CASSLSLGPQHF	TGTGCCAGCAGCCTGTCATTGGGCCCCCAGCATTTT
NA	TRBV10-1	TRBD1	TRBJ2-7	CASSEGDRGHEQYF	TGCGCCAGCAGTGAAGGGGACAGGGGCCACGAGCAGTACTTC
NA	TRBV18	TRBD2	TRBJ2-3	CASSRARTSGTTDTQYF	TGTGCCAGCTCACGGGCTAGGACTAGCGGGACCACAGATACGCAGTATTTT
NA	TRBV29-1	NA	TRBJ2-5	CSVEFSGGETQYF	TGCAGCGTTGAATTCTCCGGAGGAGAGACCCAGTACTTC
NA	TRBV5-1	NA	TRBJ2-2	CASSLAAANTGELFF	TGCGCCAGCAGCTTGGCCGCAGCGAACACCGGGGAGCTGTTTTTT
NA	TRBV25-1	TRBD2	TRBJ2-1	CASSESGLAGANEQFF	TGTGCCAGCAGTGAATCAGGACTAGCGGGTGCCAATGAGCAGTTCTTC
NA	TRBV5-1	NA	TRBJ1-1	CASSSLSHNTEAFF	TGCGCCAGCTCCTCCCTCAGCCACAACACTGAAGCTTTCTTT
NA	TRBV5-1	TRBD2	TRBJ2-3	CASKGGRAVDTQYF	TGCGCCAGCAAAGGCGGGAGGGCCGTAGATACGCAGTATTTT
NA	TRBV28	NA	TRBJ1-4	CAASPGQRNEKLFF	TGTGCCGCCTCCCCCGGACAGCGTAATGAAAAACTGTTTTTT
once	TRBV5-4	NA	TRBJ2-7	CASSFFEDYIYEQYF	TGTGCCAGCAGCTTTTTCGAGGACTATATTTACGAGCAGTACTTC
once	TRBV28	NA	TRBJ2-7	CASTYLHGASAGDRSPREQYF	TGTGCCAGCACTTACCTCCACGGGGCGAGTGCGGGCGACAGGTCCCCTCGTGAGCAGTACTTC
NA	TRBV5-6	NA	TRBJ2-6	CASSLESLGSGANVLTF	TGTGCCAGCAGCTTGGAGAGTCTGGGCTCTGGGGCCAACGTCCTGACTTTC
NA	TRBV28	NA	TRBJ1-1	CASARESRTEAFF	TGTGCCAGTGCTCGGGAGTCGAGGACTGAAGCTTTCTTT
NA	TRBV7-8	NA	TRBJ2-7	CASSSNGVREAEQYF	TGTGCCAGCAGCTCAAATGGCGTCAGGGAGGCCGAGCAGTACTTC
NA	TRBV6-1	TRBD1	TRBJ1-5	CASSDRGPGQPQHF	TGTGCCAGCAGTGACAGGGGGCCAGGTCAGCCCCAGCATTTT
NA	TRBV9	NA	TRBJ2-1	CASSVVVGRYNEQFF	TGTGCCAGCAGCGTAGTCGTTGGCCGATACAATGAGCAGTTCTTC
NA	TRBV27	NA	TRBJ1-1	CASIRPPQGNTEAFF	TGTGCCAGCATAAGGCCGCCACAGGGGAACACTGAAGCTTTCTTT
NA	TRBV28	NA	TRBJ2-4	CASSFRGGGNIQYF	TGTGCCAGCAGTTTTAGGGGGGGTGGAAACATTCAGTACTTC
NA	TRBV21-1	NA	TRBJ1-4	CASSRVLIGEKLFF	TGTGCCAGCAGCAGGGTCCTTATTGGGGAAAAACTGTTTTTT
NA	TRBV9	TRBD2	TRBJ2-1	CASTRGLAGVDEQFF	TGTGCCAGTACTCGAGGACTAGCGGGAGTCGATGAGCAGTTCTTC
NA	TRBV6-1	NA	TRBJ1-5	CASSEALGQGYQPQHF	TGTGCCAGCAGTGAAGCGCTGGGGCAGGGGTATCAGCCCCAGCATTTT
NA	TRBV5-6	NA	TRBJ2-3	CASSTLAIGTDTQYF	TGTGCCAGCAGCACCCTAGCAATCGGCACAGATACGCAGTATTTT
NA	TRBV7-3	NA	TRBJ2-7	CASSLGPGQKQYEQYF	TGTGCCAGCAGCTTGGGACCGGGACAAAAACAATACGAGCAGTACTTC
NA	TRBV19	TRBD2	TRBJ2-1	CASSISGRAWLAGYNEQFF	TGTGCCAGTAGTATATCTGGCCGGGCGTGGCTAGCGGGATACAATGAGCAGTTCTTC
NA	TRBV29-1	NA	TRBJ2-7	CSVDPGGKGYEQYF	TGCAGCGTTGATCCAGGGGGGAAAGGGTACGAGCAGTACTTC
NA	TRBV5-1	NA	TRBJ2-7	CASSLGAGPGFEQYF	TGCGCCAGCAGCTTGGGTGCGGGCCCGGGTTTTGAGCAGTACTTC
NA	TRBV15	NA	TRBJ1-1	CATRQFSMNTEAFF	TGTGCCACCAGGCAGTTCTCCATGAACACTGAAGCTTTCTTT
NA	TRBV5-1	TRBD1	TRBJ1-3	CASSLAQGARGNTIYF	TGCGCCAGCAGCTTGGCGCAGGGGGCGCGTGGAAACACCATATATTTT
NA	TRBV27	NA	TRBJ2-7	CASGPSSYEQYF	TGTGCCAGCGGACCGTCATCCTACGAGCAGTACTTC
NA	TRBV2	NA	TRBJ2-2	CASSRQNTGELFF	TGTGCCAGCAGCAGGCAGAACACCGGGGAGCTGTTTTTT